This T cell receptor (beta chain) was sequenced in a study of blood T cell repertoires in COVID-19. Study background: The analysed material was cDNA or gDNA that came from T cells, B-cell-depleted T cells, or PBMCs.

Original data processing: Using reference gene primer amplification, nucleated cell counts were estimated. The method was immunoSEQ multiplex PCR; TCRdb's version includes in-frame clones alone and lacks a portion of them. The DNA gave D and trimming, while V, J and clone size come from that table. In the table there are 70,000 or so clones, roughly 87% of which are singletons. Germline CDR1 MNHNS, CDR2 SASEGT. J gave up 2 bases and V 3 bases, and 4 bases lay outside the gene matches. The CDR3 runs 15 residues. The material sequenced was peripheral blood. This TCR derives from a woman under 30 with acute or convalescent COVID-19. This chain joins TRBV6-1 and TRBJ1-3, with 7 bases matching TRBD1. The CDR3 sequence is CASSDHRGTGNTIYF. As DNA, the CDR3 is TGTGCCAGCAGTGACCACAGGGGTACTGGAAACACCATATATTTT.